The following is a T cell receptor (beta chain) sequence with its context. The entry originates in a study of T cell responses to AZD1222 COVID-19 vaccine. TCRdb's table, derived via immunoSEQ multiplex PCR, lists solely in-frame clones and lacks some. The sample includes around 100,000 clones, 86% of them seen just once. This TCR was sampled from an adult in good health. The sequencing here drew on peripheral blood, taken on day 0 of AZD1222 vaccination.

CDR3 protein: CASRELTGVGEKLFF. CDR3 DNA: TGTGCCAGCAGAGAACTTACAGGGGTCGGTGAAAAACTGTTTTTT. The V call is TRBV2, the J call TRBJ1-4, with TRBD1 matching over 7 bases. The germline V gene encodes CDR1 SNHLY and CDR2 FYNNEI. This CDR3 has 15 amino acids. The V gene end was trimmed by 6 bases and the J gene end by 7 bases; junction bases not matched to a gene: 11. Full variable domain (missing parts from reference TRBV2 and TRBJ1-4): EPEVTQTPSHQVTQMGQEVILRCVPISNHLYFYWYRQILGQKVEFLVSFYNNEISEKSEIFDDQFSVERPDGSNFTLKIRSTKLEDSAMYFCASRELTGVGEKLFFGSGTQLSVL.